Listed below are T cell receptor beta chains from one sample, sequenced in a study of identical twins. TCRdb ran MiXCR on the 5' RACE reads and lists one entry per CDR3 protein. The sample consists of some 500,000 distinct CDR3 sequences, more than 9% of them appearing once. Another study also made use of these data, one on yellow fever vaccine responses in identical twins.

Material: PBMCs. These receptors came from a woman aged 18-29 years in good health. CDR3s include the opening cysteine and the closing phenylalanine or tryptophan.

J gene: TRBJ1-2
V gene: TRBV20-1
CDR3 protein: CSASRQLLNYGYTF

J gene: TRBJ2-7
V gene: TRBV25-1
CDR3 protein: CASSPTGQSMRAYF

J gene: TRBJ2-7
V gene: TRBV7-2
CDR3 protein: CASSLARWTGGSLEQYF

J gene: TRBJ2-7
V gene: TRBV5-4
CDR3 protein: CASSLGVRDYEQYF

J gene: TRBJ2-3
V gene: TRBV20-1
CDR3 protein: CSARDTSASTDTQYF

J gene: TRBJ2-3
V gene: TRBV6-2/TRBV6-3
CDR3 protein: CATDRGSTDTQYF

J gene: TRBJ2-7
V gene: TRBV29-1
CDR3 protein: CSVHRGGPLSEQYF

J gene: TRBJ2-7
V gene: TRBV15
CDR3 protein: CATRKTDNYEQYF

J gene: TRBJ2-2
V gene: TRBV10-3
CDR3 protein: CAISESGTSGFANTGELFF

J gene: TRBJ2-1
V gene: TRBV12-3/TRBV12-4
CDR3 protein: CASSFGRDNEQFF

J gene: TRBJ1-6
V gene: TRBV7-9
CDR3 protein: CAGGSLNSPLHF

J gene: TRBJ2-7
V gene: TRBV28
CDR3 protein: CASSFLSEQYF

J gene: TRBJ2-5
V gene: TRBV5-1
CDR3 protein: CASSVPRTDARETQYF

J gene: TRBJ1-4
V gene: TRBV20-1
CDR3 protein: CSATLRDRDGWNEKLFF

J gene: TRBJ2-7
V gene: TRBV11-2
CDR3 protein: CASSSRGRTYEQYF

J gene: TRBJ1-2
V gene: TRBV7-2
CDR3 protein: CASSLGLVRKGQPNYGYTF

J gene: TRBJ1-4
V gene: TRBV20-1
CDR3 protein: CSARQPTNEKLFF

J gene: TRBJ2-7
V gene: TRBV6-5
CDR3 protein: CASSYDTGQTYEQYF

J gene: TRBJ1-2
V gene: TRBV9
CDR3 protein: CASSVSPGASDYGYTF

J gene: TRBJ2-7
V gene: TRBV4-3
CDR3 protein: CASSQEGTGGNEQYF

J gene: TRBJ2-7
V gene: TRBV20-1
CDR3 protein: CSAGDRVYEQYF

J gene: TRBJ2-7
V gene: TRBV6-2/TRBV6-3
CDR3 protein: CASKPYGKGSSYEQYF

J gene: TRBJ2-5
V gene: TRBV6-2/TRBV6-3
CDR3 protein: CASSRGLGLQETQYF

J gene: TRBJ1-1
V gene: TRBV20-1
CDR3 protein: CSARKSGLDLLYAFF

J gene: TRBJ1-3
V gene: TRBV7-8
CDR3 protein: CASSLRGRIVSGNTIYF

J gene: TRBJ2-1
V gene: TRBV7-8
CDR3 protein: CASSLTPLYNEQFF

J gene: TRBJ2-7
V gene: TRBV5-1
CDR3 protein: CASSLKTTYEQYF

J gene: TRBJ2-7
V gene: TRBV9
CDR3 protein: CASSAPDSYEQYF

J gene: TRBJ2-3
V gene: TRBV6-2/TRBV6-3
CDR3 protein: CASSRTSARAWVADTQYF

J gene: TRBJ2-1
V gene: TRBV20-1
CDR3 protein: CSARDPGLAVNEQFF

J gene: TRBJ2-7
V gene: TRBV20-1
CDR3 protein: CSARDSRAPYEQYF

J gene: TRBJ2-2
V gene: TRBV20-1
CDR3 protein: CSARDWERGGNTGELFF

J gene: TRBJ2-3
V gene: TRBV7-2
CDR3 protein: CASSLDSLGQDTQYF

J gene: TRBJ2-7
V gene: TRBV7-2
CDR3 protein: CASSSRAVSDEQYF

J gene: TRBJ1-1
V gene: TRBV20-1
CDR3 protein: CSVGIGIGLAFF

J gene: TRBJ2-2
V gene: TRBV9
CDR3 protein: CASSVPSGGTGELFF

J gene: TRBJ2-1
V gene: TRBV5-4
CDR3 protein: CASSKGAGDYNEQFF

J gene: TRBJ2-7
V gene: TRBV12-3/TRBV12-4
CDR3 protein: CASSFDSSYEQYF

J gene: TRBJ2-7
V gene: TRBV4-2
CDR3 protein: CASSQQGASYEQYF

J gene: TRBJ2-1
V gene: TRBV20-1
CDR3 protein: CSTGTPYNEQFF

J gene: TRBJ1-2
V gene: TRBV14
CDR3 protein: CASSQQQGIYGYTF

J gene: TRBJ2-1
V gene: TRBV28
CDR3 protein: CASSLGQSVSYNEQFF

J gene: TRBJ2-7
V gene: TRBV10-3
CDR3 protein: CAISEPTEPWEQYF

J gene: TRBJ2-2
V gene: TRBV20-1
CDR3 protein: CSARDRWDSFTGELFF

J gene: TRBJ2-5
V gene: TRBV10-3
CDR3 protein: CAIRQGTGTETQYF

J gene: TRBJ2-1
V gene: TRBV2
CDR3 protein: CASRDREPPNEQFF

J gene: TRBJ2-7
V gene: TRBV9
CDR3 protein: CASSAVGDTIRGQYF

J gene: TRBJ1-2
V gene: TRBV24-1
CDR3 protein: CATSDPRQGNYGYTF

J gene: TRBJ2-1
V gene: TRBV11-2
CDR3 protein: CASSPRSGTGIYNEQFF

J gene: TRBJ2-3
V gene: TRBV11-2
CDR3 protein: CASSLLAGGVPSTTDTQYF

J gene: TRBJ1-1
V gene: TRBV6-1
CDR3 protein: CASSEQGTNTEAFF

J gene: TRBJ2-1
V gene: TRBV10-3
CDR3 protein: CAISRDRDNEQFF

J gene: TRBJ1-2
V gene: TRBV7-9
CDR3 protein: CASSRNDYGYTF

J gene: TRBJ2-7
V gene: TRBV15
CDR3 protein: CATRDRGEQYF

J gene: TRBJ2-7
V gene: TRBV27
CDR3 protein: CASSTGYPSYEQYF

J gene: TRBJ2-1
V gene: TRBV7-2
CDR3 protein: CASSFLPGYNEQFF

J gene: TRBJ2-2
V gene: TRBV19
CDR3 protein: CASSKFSTGGDGELFF

J gene: TRBJ2-3
V gene: TRBV7-2
CDR3 protein: CASSLSDTGGTDTQYF

J gene: TRBJ1-2
V gene: TRBV29-1
CDR3 protein: CSARTGSRDGYTF